This T cell receptor (beta chain) derives from a study of cytomegalovirus exposure and HLA in healthy donors. This CDR3 comprises 15 residues. V lost 4 bases, J lost 8 bases, and 10 bases stayed unmatched. The germline V gene has CDR1 SGDLS and CDR2 YYNGEE. The PCR was carried out with 60 Vbeta primers and 13 Jbeta primers. The assay was immunoSEQ multiplex PCR, and TCRdb's table has in-frame clones only and misses some. Altogether tens of thousands of clones are present, more than 70% being singletons, with the ten largest covering around 10%. General study results and limits: A list of more than 150 TCR beta chains associated with cytomegalovirus was given.

Points on this clone: The antigen remains unidentified.

This sequence joins TRBV9 and TRBJ1-2; 11 positions match TRBD1. The TCR comes from a woman aged 40 to 55 in good health and CMV-seropositive. The sample was PBMCs. CDR3 DNA sequence: TGTGCCAGCAGCCGAACAGGACAGGGGGCTCGCGGCTACACCTTC. Translating it yields CASSRTGQGARGYTF.